The rows below give T cell receptor beta chains drawn from one sample of a study of cytomegalovirus exposure and HLA in healthy donors. Sequencing was performed with immunoSEQ multiplex PCR; in TCRdb, only in-frame clones are kept and a portion is missing. The sample has around 93,000 clones; 75% to 90% are singletons. The sequenced sample consisted of PBMCs. The receptors here all came from a man younger than 30 in good health and CMV-seropositive. Both conserved end residues are part of each CDR3. Each record gives: CDR3 DNA, CDR3 protein, J gene, V gene, clone size, D gene. A D gene is named only where the DNA matches it firmly. The size of a clone is reported for some rows only, either as once, few or many, or as a class for expanded clones.

DNA: TGTGCCAGCCCGACCCAGGGGACGGATACGCAGTATTTT
CDR3: CASPTQGTDTQYF
J: TRBJ2-3
V: TRBV2
size: .
D: .

DNA: TGTGCCAGCAGCCGACGGGAAATGAACACTGAAGCTTTCTTT
CDR3: CASSRREMNTEAFF
J: TRBJ1-1
V: TRBV5-4
size: .
D: .

DNA: TGTGCCAGCAGCTCCTTCGGACTAGCGGGAGGCAAGTACAATGAGCAGTTCTTC
CDR3: CASSSFGLAGGKYNEQFF
J: TRBJ2-1
V: TRBV5-6
size: .
D: TRBD2

DNA: TGTGCCAGCAGTCTTAAATCAGGGGCTATCCAGCCCCAGCATTTT
CDR3: CASSLKSGAIQPQHF
J: TRBJ1-5
V: TRBV6-5
size: .
D: .

DNA: TGCGCCAGCAGCGAGGACTCTAACACCGGGGAGCTGTTTTTT
CDR3: CASSEDSNTGELFF
J: TRBJ2-2
V: TRBV5-1
size: .
D: .

DNA: TGTGCCATCAGTGATATAGGGACTAGCGCCCTCAATGAGCAGTTCTTC
CDR3: CAISDIGTSALNEQFF
J: TRBJ2-1
V: TRBV10-3
size: .
D: TRBD2

DNA: TGCAGCGTCACACCGATAGCGGATATGGGCACAGATACGCAGTATTTT
CDR3: CSVTPIADMGTDTQYF
J: TRBJ2-3
V: TRBV29-1
size: .
D: .

DNA: TGTGCCAGCAGCTCACAGGGGTGGAATCAGCCCCAGCATTTT
CDR3: CASSSQGWNQPQHF
J: TRBJ1-5
V: TRBV7-9
size: few
D: TRBD1

DNA: TGTGCCAGCAGCCAGTCGGACTCAGGCTACACCTTC
CDR3: CASSQSDSGYTF
J: TRBJ1-2
V: TRBV4-2
size: few
D: .

DNA: TGTGCCAGCTCACCACAGGAGAGGGACAGGGGGGCCTCCAAAAACATTCAGTACTTC
CDR3: CASSPQERDRGASKNIQYF
J: TRBJ2-4
V: TRBV18
size: .
D: TRBD1

DNA: TGTGCCAGCAGTGCCCAAAACAATGAGCAGTTCTTC
CDR3: CASSAQNNEQFF
J: TRBJ2-1
V: TRBV6-1
size: .
D: .

DNA: TGTGCCAGCATTCCGGGACAGCCCAACGAGCAGTACTTC
CDR3: CASIPGQPNEQYF
J: TRBJ2-7
V: TRBV14
size: .
D: TRBD1

DNA: TGTGCCAGCAGTTTCGGCCAGGGCAATCAGCCCCAGCATTTT
CDR3: CASSFGQGNQPQHF
J: TRBJ1-5
V: TRBV28
size: .
D: .

DNA: TGTGCCAGCAGTTACTCGCCTAGCGGCTCCTACGAGCAGTACTTC
CDR3: CASSYSPSGSYEQYF
J: TRBJ2-7
V: TRBV6-5
size: .
D: TRBD2

DNA: TGTGCCAGCAGTTTGAGAGCTGGTCAGCCCCAGCATTTT
CDR3: CASSLRAGQPQHF
J: TRBJ1-5
V: TRBV28
size: .
D: .

DNA: TGCGCCAGCAGCCAAGGGGGATCGGGGTTTTATGGCTACACCTTC
CDR3: CASSQGGSGFYGYTF
J: TRBJ1-2
V: TRBV4-1
size: .
D: .

DNA: TGTGCCAGCAGCCCAAGGACAGGGGTAGACTATGGCTACACCTTC
CDR3: CASSPRTGVDYGYTF
J: TRBJ1-2
V: TRBV5-8
size: .
D: TRBD1

DNA: TGTGCCAGCAGCTTGGAGCCCCCGTTTAATGAGCAGTTCTTC
CDR3: CASSLEPPFNEQFF
J: TRBJ2-1
V: TRBV5-5
size: .
D: .

DNA: TGTGCCAGCAGTAAGACAGGGGCCCGTTTCAATGAGCAGTTCTTC
CDR3: CASSKTGARFNEQFF
J: TRBJ2-1
V: TRBV7-9
size: .
D: TRBD1

DNA: TGTGCCAGCAGCCAAGTTGGTGAACTAGCGGGCTACAATGAGCAGTTCTTC
CDR3: CASSQVGELAGYNEQFF
J: TRBJ2-1
V: TRBV4-2
size: .
D: TRBD2

DNA: TGTGCCATCAGCCCCGGACAGGGGAGCTATGGCTACACCTTC
CDR3: CAISPGQGSYGYTF
J: TRBJ1-2
V: TRBV10-3
size: .
D: TRBD1

DNA: TGCGCCAGCAGTACCGGGACAGGTGAAGCTTTCTTT
CDR3: CASSTGTGEAFF
J: TRBJ1-1
V: TRBV5-1
size: once
D: TRBD1

DNA: TGTGCCAGCAGCGGACCGGGACAGGGGGGTTTTCGCACTGAAGCTTTCTTT
CDR3: CASSGPGQGGFRTEAFF
J: TRBJ1-1
V: TRBV7-9
size: .
D: TRBD1

DNA: TGTGCCAGTATTGGACAGCTGAACACCGGGGAGCTGTTTTTT
CDR3: CASIGQLNTGELFF
J: TRBJ2-2
V: TRBV19
size: .
D: .

DNA: TGTGCCAGCAGGACAGGGGGTGAAAAACTGTTTTTT
CDR3: CASRTGGEKLFF
J: TRBJ1-4
V: TRBV27
size: .
D: TRBD1

DNA: TGTGCCAGCAGCGGTAAACGACAGGGGATGTGGGAGACCCAGTACTTC
CDR3: CASSGKRQGMWETQYF
J: TRBJ2-5
V: TRBV5-4
size: once
D: TRBD1

DNA: TGCGCCAGCAGCTTGGACCTCAGGGAGACCCAGTACTTC
CDR3: CASSLDLRETQYF
J: TRBJ2-5
V: TRBV5-1
size: .
D: .

DNA: TGTGCCAGCAGTTTATTTAGCGGGAGTGGAGAGCAGTTCTTC
CDR3: CASSLFSGSGEQFF
J: TRBJ2-1
V: TRBV27
size: once
D: TRBD2

DNA: TGTGCCAGCTTACTGAGAGGGACAGGGGGTTGGAACACTGAAGCTTTCTTT
CDR3: CASLLRGTGGWNTEAFF
J: TRBJ1-1
V: TRBV28
size: .
D: TRBD1

DNA: TGTGCCAGTACATCCGGGACAGGAAGCTATGGCTACACCTTC
CDR3: CASTSGTGSYGYTF
J: TRBJ1-2
V: TRBV19
size: few
D: TRBD1

DNA: TGTGCCATCAGTGAGGAGGGGGCGAGCAATCAGCCCCAGCATTTT
CDR3: CAISEEGASNQPQHF
J: TRBJ1-5
V: TRBV10-3
size: few
D: TRBD1

DNA: TGTGCCAGCTGGGACAGGGGGGCGAACACTGAAGCTTTCTTT
CDR3: CASWDRGANTEAFF
J: TRBJ1-1
V: TRBV2
size: .
D: TRBD1

DNA: TGTGCCAGCAGTCCAAGACCGGGGGACCCCTACGAGCAGTACTTC
CDR3: CASSPRPGDPYEQYF
J: TRBJ2-7
V: TRBV25-1
size: .
D: .

DNA: TGTGCCTGGAGTAGGACAAGCTCCTACAATGAGCAGTTCTTC
CDR3: CAWSRTSSYNEQFF
J: TRBJ2-1
V: TRBV30
size: .
D: .